The 30 T cell receptor beta chains below come from one sample, sequenced in a study of lymphopenia after photon versus proton radiotherapy. Repertoires were generated with immunoSEQ multiplex PCR, while TCRdb's copy carries only in-frame clones and drops some. Of 89,000 or so clones in the sample, around 83% were seen once. This specimen consisted of peripheral blood, obtained from a patient treated with proton-based radiotherapy. The receptors stem from a man aged 55 to 70 with pancreatic cancer.

V gene TRBV5-5 combines with J gene TRBJ1-2; D not certain. V lost 3 bases, J lost 0 bases, and 9 bases lay in between. This CDR3 comprises 14 residues. CDR1 and CDR2 from the germline V gene are SGHKS and YYEKEE (reference sequence). CDR3 sequence: CASSSGLSNYGYTF. DNA for the CDR3: TGTGCCAGCAGCTCGGGGTTATCTAACTATGGCTACACCTTC.

The chain's CDR3 is CSVLPGPNTEAFF. Written as DNA, the CDR3 is TGCAGCGTACTACCGGGTCCCAACACTGAAGCTTTCTTT. The chain couples TRBV29-1 to TRBJ1-1, with D unresolved. The V and J ends lost 6 bases and 2 bases respectively, with 13 bases between them. This CDR3 region has 13 residues. The germline gives CDR1 SQVTM, CDR2 ANQGSEA.

The chain recombines TRBV11-3 with TRBJ2-1, with D perhaps matching TRBD2 (6 bases). The CDR3 covers 15 residues. Trimming shortened V by 9 bases and J by 6 bases, and 21 bases separated the two germline ends. Germline V gives CDR1 SGHNT, CDR2 YENEEA. The CDR3 region is CARSRRDLVGNEQFF. The CDR3 coding sequence is TGTGCCAGGTCCCGGCGGGACCTAGTCGGCAATGAGCAGTTCTTC. The whole variable domain, remainder taken from reference TRBV11-3 and TRBJ2-1, is EAGVVQSPRYKIIEKKQPVAFWCNPISGHNTLYWYLQNLGQGPELLIRYENEEAVDDSQLPKDRFSAERLKGVDSTLKIQPAELGDSAVYLCARSRRDLVGNEQFFGPGTRLTVL.

V usage is TRBV30 and J usage is TRBJ2-7, with 7 bases lining up with TRBD2. J was trimmed by 4 bases and V by 7 bases; bases with no gene match: 7. CDR3 length: 12 amino acids. Germline V gene lookup returns CDR1 GTSNPN and CDR2 SVGIG (reference sequence). The CDR3: CALVGGPYEQYF. In DNA form, the CDR3 reads TGTGCCTTAGTGGGAGGGCCGTACGAGCAGTACTTC. The variable domain in full, with the rest retrieved from reference TRBV30 and TRBJ2-7, is SQTIHQWPATLVQPVGSPLSLECTVEGTSNPNLYWYRQAAGRGLQLLFYSVGIGQISSEVPQNLSASRPQDRQFILSSKKLLLSDSGFYLCALVGGPYEQYFGPGTRLTVT.

This chain joins TRBV30 and TRBJ2-7; a weak D match, TRBD2 (6 bases). Trimming left V 1 base short and J 2 bases short, with 15 bases between. This CDR3 is 15 amino acids long. In germline, CDR1 is GTSNPN, CDR2 SVGIG (reference sequence). The CDR3 region has the DNA TGTGCCTGGAGTGAGAGCGGGCTACTCACCTACGAGCAGTACTTC. Translated: CAWSESGLLTYEQYF. Variable domain in full (rest from reference TRBV30 and TRBJ2-7): SQTIHQWPATLVQPVGSPLSLECTVEGTSNPNLYWYRQAAGRGLQLLFYSVGIGQISSEVPQNLSASRPQDRQFILSSKKLLLSDSGFYLCAWSESGLLTYEQYFGPGTRLTVT.

The genes are TRBV28 and TRBJ2-1; TRBD2 agrees at 12 bases. Trimming removed 2 bases from V and 7 bases from J; junction bases left unmatched: 3. From germline, CDR1 is MDHEN and CDR2 SYDVKM. This CDR3 comprises 15 residues. The CDR3, as DNA: TGTGCCAGCAGTTTAAGCCTAGCGGGGGGGAATGAGCAGTTCTTC. It translates to CASSLSLAGGNEQFF.

The J gene is TRBJ1-1, the V gene TRBV30, with D possibly matching TRBD1 (6 bases). Deletions cut 3 bases from V and 4 bases from J, with 12 bases between. Germline assignment: CDR1 GTSNPN and CDR2 SVGIG (reference sequence). This CDR3 is built from 13 residues. The CDR3 spells CAWSNQGITEAFF. Here the CDR3 DNA reads TGTGCCTGGAGCAATCAGGGGATCACTGAAGCTTTCTTT.

This chain connects TRBV15 to TRBJ2-5; the match to TRBD2 covers 7 bases. Looked up from germline, CDR1 is LNHNV and CDR2 is YYDKDF (reference sequence). V was clipped by 4 bases and J by 5 bases; unmatched bases: 1. There are 12 residues in the CDR3. DNA for the CDR3: TGTGCCACCAGCATGGGGGGGGAGACCCAGTACTTC. This codes for CATSMGGETQYF.

V is TRBV9 and J is TRBJ2-1; 10 bases agree with TRBD2. Germline values: CDR1 SGDLS, CDR2 YYNGEE. The CDR3 loop spans 15 amino acids. V gave up 3 bases and J gave up 4 bases; unmatched junction bases: 4. The CDR3 here is CASSETSGTYNEQFF. CDR3 bases: TGTGCCAGCAGCGAAACTAGCGGGACTTACAATGAGCAGTTCTTC. Drawing the rest from reference TRBV9 and TRBJ2-1, the complete variable domain is DSGVTQTPKHLITATGQRVTLRCSPRSGDLSVYWYQQSLDQGLQFLIQYYNGEERAKGNILERFSAQQFPDLHSELNLSSLELGDSALYFCASSETSGTYNEQFFGPGTRLTVL.

The gene calls are TRBV7-3 and TRBJ2-7; D gene uncertain. The V end lost 1 base, the J end lost 6 bases, and 10 bases lay between the germline ends. Germline V CDR1 and CDR2: SGHTA, FQGTGA. There are 13 residues in the CDR3. The CDR3 loop reads CASSLKSDGEQYF. The CDR3 nucleotides read TGTGCCAGCAGCTTAAAATCGGACGGCGAGCAGTACTTC.

This clone was picked up one time. The rearrangement uses TRBV5-1 and TRBJ2-7, with D possibly called TRBD1 or TRBD2 (6 bases each). Germline assignment: CDR1 SGHRS and CDR2 YFSETQ. The CDR3 contains 16 residues. The V end was cut by 0 bases, the J end by 0 bases, with 13 bases between. Here the CDR3 reads CASSLVGGRSSYEQYF. DNA of the CDR3: TGCGCCAGCAGCTTGGTGGGGGGCCGAAGCTCCTACGAGCAGTACTTC.

The chain joins TRBV11-2 to TRBJ2-1; 7 bases agree with TRBD2. Germline CDR1 is SGHAT and CDR2 is FQNNGV. Trimming at V came to 5 bases and at J to 6 bases, leaving 7 bases not matched to a gene. This CDR3 is built from 14 residues. The CDR3 here is CASSPAGIINEQFF. The CDR3 DNA is TGTGCCAGCAGCCCAGCGGGGATAATCAATGAGCAGTTCTTC.

In the case of this clone: A junction boundary mismatches the germline segment, possibly from a read error. Other DNA sequences within the sample encode an identical CDR3. This rearrangement joins TRBV4-1 to TRBJ1-5; D ambiguous. Germline V gene lookup returns CDR1 MGHRA and CDR2 YSYEKL. The CDR3 is 16 residues long. This CDR3 reads CASSQGPGLSNQPQHF. In DNA, the CDR3 is TGCGCCAGCAGCCAAGGACCGGGTCTGAGCAATCAGCCTCAGCATTTT.

The chain couples TRBV6-6 to TRBJ2-7; 9 nucleotides line up with TRBD2. With 5 bases clipped from V and 0 bases from J, the junction kept 5 bases outside the gene matches. This CDR3 contains 15 residues. Germline CDR1 reads MNHNY; CDR2 reads SVGAGI (reference sequence). Here the CDR3 reads CASSPSGRSSYEQYF. In DNA form, the CDR3 reads TGTGCCAGCAGTCCCAGCGGGAGGAGCTCCTACGAGCAGTACTTC.

The CDR3 reads CASSPGQVSLRGYTF. Here the CDR3 DNA reads TGTGCCAGCAGCCCGGGACAGGTCTCGTTGAGGGGCTACACCTTC. The gene calls are TRBV5-4 and TRBJ1-2, with TRBD1 matching 8 bases. The germline V gene encodes CDR1 SGHNT and CDR2 YYREEE (reference sequence). The CDR3 is made up of 15 amino acids. Trimming at V came to 4 bases and at J to 8 bases, leaving 13 bases not matched to a gene.

J is TRBJ2-3 and V is TRBV7-2; 14 bases are shared with TRBD2. Germline V gives CDR1 SGHTA, CDR2 FQGNSA. CDR3 length equals 17 residues. V lost 5 bases, J lost 3 bases, and 7 bases stayed unmatched. The CDR3 loop is CASSQGLAGVGTDTQYF. The CDR3 nucleotides read TGTGCCAGCAGCCAGGGACTAGCGGGAGTGGGGACAGATACGCAGTATTTT.

This chain connects TRBV9 to TRBJ1-3, with 7 bases matching TRBD1. From germline, CDR1 is SGDLS and CDR2 YYNGEE. The CDR3 loop spans 16 amino acids. The junction had 6 bases not matched to a gene; V was cut back by 0 bases and J by 3 bases. The CDR3 protein is CASSVATGVLGNTIYF. The CDR3 DNA sequence: TGTGCCAGCAGCGTAGCAACAGGGGTCCTTGGAAACACCATATATTTT.

The chain combines TRBV28 with TRBJ1-3; 8 bases agree with TRBD1. Germline CDR1 and CDR2: MDHEN and SYDVKM. The CDR3 runs 15 residues. Germline trimming cut 6 bases from V and 3 bases from J; bases unmatched to any gene: 7. DNA of the CDR3: TGTGCCAGCAGACCCCCAGGGGGCGGTGGAAACACCATATATTTT. It translates to CASRPPGGGGNTIYF.

The gene calls are TRBV29-1 and TRBJ1-1, with D unclear. Germline V gives CDR1 SQVTM, CDR2 ANQGSEA. The CDR3 runs 11 residues. V was trimmed by 0 bases and J by 4 bases, leaving 3 bases between them. This CDR3 is CSVEERTEAFF. The CDR3 bases are TGCAGCGTTGAAGAGCGCACTGAAGCTTTCTTT.

V and J are TRBV6-1 and TRBJ1-1; D uncertain. Trimming stripped 3 bases from V and 6 bases from J, with 17 bases between. This CDR3 comprises 15 residues. CDR1 MNHNS and CDR2 SASEGT come from the germline V gene. The DNA of the CDR3 is TGTGCCAGCAGTGATCTTTGGCGGCAGCTGGCTGAAGCTTTCTTT. Translated: CASSDLWRQLAEAFF.

The chain recombines TRBV5-1 with TRBJ1-3; TRBD1 agrees at 7 bases. The CDR3 sequence is 17 residues long. Trimming cost V 0 bases and J 0 bases; bases outside gene matches: 6. CDR1 and CDR2 (germline): SGHRS, YFSETQ. This CDR3 reads CASSLVAGGTSGNTIYF. DNA for the CDR3: TGCGCCAGCAGCTTGGTGGCAGGGGGGACCTCTGGAAACACCATATATTTT. Supplemented by reference TRBV5-1 and TRBJ1-3, the full variable domain reads KAGVTQTPRYLIKTRGQQVTLSCSPISGHRSVSWYQQTPGQGLQFLFEYFSETQRNKGNFPGRFSGRQFSNSRSEMNVSTLELGDSALYLCASSLVAGGTSGNTIYFGEGSWLTVV.

The chain employs TRBV25-1 and TRBJ2-5; D gene uncertain. The CDR3 sequence is 15 residues long. Trimming pared 3 bases from V and 4 bases from J, leaving 15 bases between. Germline V lookup: CDR1 MGHDK, CDR2 SYGVNS. The CDR3 sequence is CASSDQVTRTETQYF. The CDR3 region has the DNA TGTGCCAGCAGTGATCAGGTCACGCGGACAGAGACCCAGTACTTC.

The chain recombines TRBV28 with TRBJ2-2; a weak D match, TRBD2 (6 bases). This CDR3 spans 11 amino acids. V dropped 6 bases and J dropped 7 bases, with 6 bases sitting between them. Per the germline V gene, CDR1 is MDHEN and CDR2 is SYDVKM. The CDR3 DNA reads as TGTGCCAGCAGGGGGGGCGGGGAGCTGTTTTTT. It codes for CASRGGGELFF. Full variable domain (remainder filled in from reference TRBV28 and TRBJ2-2): DVKVTQSSRYLVKRTGEKVFLECVQDMDHENMFWYRQDPGLGLRLIYFSYDVKMKEKGDIPEGYSVSREKKERFSLILESASTNQTSMYLCASRGGGELFFGEGSRLTVL.

V is TRBV27 and J is TRBJ1-4; 7 bases are a match to TRBD1. CDR1 MNHEY and CDR2 SMNVEV come from the germline V gene (reference sequence). The CDR3 covers 14 residues. The junction had 5 bases not matched to a gene; V was cut back by 4 bases and J by 6 bases. CDR3 in DNA: TGTGCCAGCAGTTCAACAGGGGCACATGAAAAACTGTTTTTT. Translated: CASSSTGAHEKLFF.

The chain carries TRBV5-1 and TRBJ1-3; D is ambiguous. The germline V and J ends were trimmed by 8 bases and 0 bases, with 3 bases remaining between them. CDR3 length: 11 residues. Germline CDR1 reads SGHRS; CDR2 reads YFSETQ. Written as DNA, the CDR3 is TGCGCCAGTTCCTCTGGAAACACCATATATTTT. Translating it yields CASSSGNTIYF.

This CDR3 is CASSAQGADEKLFF. The CDR3 nucleotides are TGTGCCAGTAGTGCACAGGGGGCAGATGAAAAACTGTTTTTT. V usage is TRBV19 and J usage is TRBJ1-4, with 9 bases identical to TRBD1. The germline V gene has CDR1 LNHDA and CDR2 SQIVND (reference sequence). The trim removed 5 bases at V and 6 bases at J, leaving 4 bases unmatched. The CDR3 sequence is 14 residues long.

This sequence joins TRBV19 and TRBJ1-2; weak D call: TRBD1 (5 bases). Deletions cut 4 bases from V and 2 bases from J, with 11 bases between. There are 14 residues in the CDR3. Germline V gene data show CDR1 as LNHDA and CDR2 as SQIVND (reference sequence). The CDR3 DNA reads TGTGCCAGTAGTACCCAACGACAGAACTATGGCTACACCTTC. Translating gives CASSTQRQNYGYTF.

The chain links TRBV2 to TRBJ1-5, with a tentative D call TRBD1 (5 bases). Germline assignment: CDR1 SNHLY and CDR2 FYNNEI. CDR3 size: 14 residues. Trimming shortened V by 4 bases and J by 4 bases, and 11 bases separated the two germline ends. The CDR3, as DNA: TGTGCCAGCAGTGTCGGGGCAGCAAATCAGCCCCAGCATTTT. Translating gives CASSVGAANQPQHF. The full variable domain, completed using reference TRBV2 and TRBJ1-5, is EPEVTQTPSHQVTQMGQEVILRCVPISNHLYFYWYRQILGQKVEFLVSFYNNEISEKSEIFDDQFSVERPDGSNFTLKIRSTKLEDSAMYFCASSVGAANQPQHFGDGTRLSIL.

The chain is built from TRBV10-3 and TRBJ2-3, with D tentatively TRBD1 or TRBD2 (6 bases each). Germline V gene data show CDR1 as ENHRY and CDR2 as SYGVKD. The CDR3 has 15 residues. V lost 0 bases, J lost 2 bases, and 9 bases lay in between. The DNA for the CDR3 is TGTGCCATCAGTGAGTCCGGGGGCACCACAGATACGCAGTATTTT. Amino acids: CAISESGGTTDTQYF.

This clone was recorded a few times. V usage is TRBV11-3 and J usage is TRBJ1-5, with 7 bases that match TRBD1. V trimming: 4 bases; J trimming: 0 bases; junction bases outside the gene matches: 6. The germline V gene has CDR1 SGHNT and CDR2 YENEEA. CDR3 length: 16 residues. CDR3 nucleotide sequence: TGTGCCAGCAGCTCCCGGGACAGCTATAGCAATCAGCCCCAGCATTTT. Its protein product is CASSSRDSYSNQPQHF.